The clone carrying this TCR beta chain showed up just a few times. Its matching antigen is unknown. These data belong to a study of CD8 T cells in ankylosing spondylitis. Whole-study results and caveats: Seemingly distinctive of ankylosing spondylitis blood was a TCR beta motif formed by eight highly homologous variants.

Scientists made TCR beta libraries using quantitative 5'-RACE with molecular barcodes. TCRdb reprocessed the 5' RACE reads via MiXCR and lists one record per CDR3 protein. Among roughly 370,000 distinct CDR3 sequences listed, under 25% were seen once. CDR1 and CDR2 (germline): LGHNA, YSLEER. The CDR3 runs to 13 residues. With 3 bases removed from V and 6 bases from J, the gap between germline ends came to 10 bases. Sequences were obtained from blood, either unsorted or a sorted T cell fraction (not recorded which). The source is a male donor with ankylosing spondylitis. The rearrangement uses TRBV4-3 and TRBJ2-3, with D perhaps TRBD1 or TRBD2 (6 bases each). The CDR3, as DNA: TGCGCCAGCAGCCAGAGGGGGGCGGATACGCAGTATTTT. It codes for CASSQRGADTQYF.